The next 13 T cell receptor beta chains were all read from a single sample in a study of kidney transplant recipient with SARS-CoV-2 infection. MiXCR, applied by TCRdb to the reads, yields one record per CDR3 protein. The table has roughly 250,000 distinct CDR3 sequences, around 28% seen once. The source was a blood sample, collected at baseline and between days 110 and 120 from a kidney transplant recipient. These receptors came from a male patient between 25 and 39 years old who had COVID-19 and was a kidney transplant recipient. Some T cells may be transferred from the graft donor.

As for this clonotype: This could be a read error, since a much larger clone is one nucleotide away. V is TRBV9 and J is TRBJ2-5, with 10 bases that match TRBD1. Germline loops: CDR1 SGDLS, CDR2 YYNGEE. This CDR3 spans 15 amino acids. The V gene end was trimmed by 4 bases and the J gene end by 6 bases; junction bases not matched to a gene: 9. CDR3 nucleotides: TGTGCCAGCAGCCCATCCGGGACAGGGGAACAGACCCAGTACTTC. This sequence encodes CASSPSGTGEQTQYF.

This rearrangement joins TRBV18 to TRBJ1-2; TRBD1 is a possible D gene (6 bases). The germline V gene encodes CDR1 KGHSH and CDR2 LQKENI. The CDR3 is made up of 17 amino acids. V was shortened by 4 bases and J by 4 bases, with 22 bases between the two germline ends. CDR3 in amino acids: CASSLVRDIWKTYGYTF. Here the CDR3 DNA reads TGTGCCAGCTCACTTGTTAGGGACATTTGGAAGACCTATGGCTACACCTTC.

As for this clonotype: A much larger clone sits a single nucleotide away, making a read error possible. The chain links TRBV3-1 to TRBJ1-1, with 7 bases matching TRBD1. Germline V gene data show CDR1 as LGHDT and CDR2 as YNNKEL (reference sequence). The trim removed 0 bases at V and 7 bases at J, leaving 5 bases unmatched. This CDR3 contains 14 residues. CDR3: CASSQDGGGIEAFF. The CDR3 DNA sequence: TGTGCCAGCAGCCAAGATGGAGGGGGCATTGAAGCTTTCTTT.

This clonotype came up many times. The chain carries TRBV9 and TRBJ1-2; maybe TRBD1 (5 bases). The CDR3 extends over 12 amino acids. Trimming cost V 3 bases and J 4 bases, with 7 bases left between them. Per the germline V gene, CDR1 is SGDLS and CDR2 is YYNGEE. In nucleotides, the CDR3 is TGTGCCAGCAGCGAGGGACTCTATGGCTACACCTTC. Amino acid sequence: CASSEGLYGYTF.

Many counts were recorded for this clonotype. The chain employs TRBV5-1 and TRBJ1-2; possibly TRBD1 for D (6 bases). The CDR3 covers 15 residues. V was shortened by 0 bases and J by 4 bases, with 13 bases between the two germline ends. Germline assignment: CDR1 SGHRS and CDR2 YFSETQ. The CDR3 region is CASSLAQGNAYGYTF. The CDR3 DNA is TGCGCCAGCAGCTTGGCCCAGGGGAACGCCTATGGCTACACCTTC.

Remarks on this clonotype: This may be a read error: a much more frequent sequence differs by one nucleotide. The chain combines TRBV20-1 with TRBJ1-3; D is unclear. The CDR3 totals 14 residues. Germline V lookup: CDR1 DFQATT, CDR2 SNEGSKA (reference sequence). V was pared by 4 bases and J by 4 bases, with 14 bases between. The CDR3 sequence is CSAKLARTGNTIYF. The CDR3 bases are TGCAGTGCTAAGTTGGCCCGGACGGGAAACACCATATATTTT.

For this clonotype: A much larger clone sits a single nucleotide away, making a read error possible. CDR3 region: CASSTHRGGRKTCGYTF. In nucleotides, the CDR3 is TGTGCCAGCAGTACGCATCGAGGTGGGAGAAAGACCTGTGGCTACACCTTC. The chain links TRBV6-6 to TRBJ1-2, with D uncertain. The CDR3 is made up of 17 amino acids. The germline CDR1 and CDR2 sequences are MNHNY and SVGAGI (reference sequence). The V gene lost 5 bases and the J gene lost 7 bases, with 26 bases spanning the gap.

Turning to this clonotype: Just one base apart from a much larger clone, this may be a read error. V gene TRBV3-1 combines with J gene TRBJ1-1; D uncertain. The V gene lost 5 bases and the J gene lost 3 bases, with 22 bases spanning the gap. This CDR3 has 17 residues. Germline CDR1 is LGHDT and CDR2 is YNNKEL (reference sequence). The CDR3 nucleotides are TGTGCCAGCAGCGTCAGTATTCCCATTTCAATTCACACTGAAGCTTTCTTT. It translates to CASSVSIPISIHTEAFF.

Remarks on this clonotype: A single base separates this from a much larger clone, so it may be a read error. The chain recombines TRBV6-5 with TRBJ2-5; TRBD2 is a possible D gene (7 bases). The germline CDR1 and CDR2 sequences are MNHEY and SVGAGI. The CDR3 consists of 14 residues. Trimming removed 5 bases from V and 11 bases from J, with 21 bases in between. The CDR3, as DNA: TGTGCCAGCAGTAGCGGGACACATACCTACGGGCAGTACTTC. Protein product: CASSSGTHTYGQYF.

This clonotype was found many times. The V and J genes are TRBV18 and TRBJ1-1; no clear D. The germline V gene encodes CDR1 KGHSH and CDR2 LQKENI. V was pared by 6 bases and J by 7 bases, with 15 bases between. The CDR3 sequence is 13 residues long. CDR3 region: CASSLNTAGEAFF. CDR3 nucleotides: TGTGCCAGCTCTCTTAATACAGCTGGTGAAGCTTTCTTT. The full variable domain, in which reference TRBV18 and TRBJ1-1 provide the parts outside the CDR3, is NAGVMQNPRHLVRRRGQEARLRCSPMKGHSHVYWYRQLPEEGLKFMVYLQKENIIDESGMPKERFSAEFPKEGPSILRIQQVVRGDSAAYFCASSLNTAGEAFFGQGTRLTVV.

Ten or more counts support this clonotype. This chain joins TRBV18 and TRBJ2-5; TRBD1 matches at 7 bases. The CDR3 is 17 amino acids. CDR1 is KGHSH, CDR2 LQKENI, per germline. The V and J ends lost 8 bases and 5 bases, in that order; junction bases with no gene match: 20. The CDR3 spells CASQPLQGKQSLETQYF. The CDR3 nucleotides read TGTGCCAGCCAGCCGCTACAGGGGAAACAGTCACTGGAGACCCAGTACTTC.

The chain joins TRBV27 to TRBJ2-1, with TRBD1 identical over 8 bases. The CDR3 consists of 13 residues. With 5 bases clipped from V and 7 bases from J, the junction kept 4 bases outside the gene matches. CDR1 is MNHEY, CDR2 SMNVEV, per germline (reference sequence). The CDR3 sequence: CASSPGQGNEQFF. For the CDR3, the DNA is TGTGCCAGCAGTCCAGGACAGGGAAATGAGCAGTTCTTC.

A remark on this clonotype: This could be a read error, since a much larger clone is one nucleotide away. The rearrangement joins TRBV25-1 to TRBJ1-2; D not resolved. The CDR3 has 17 amino acids. Deletions cut 4 bases from V and 6 bases from J, with 24 bases between. CDR1 is MGHDK, CDR2 SYGVNS, per germline. CDR3 in DNA: TGTGCCAGCAGTGCCTATCTAGAACTGGGAAAGACCCATGGCTACACCTTC. Amino acids: CASSAYLELGKTHGYTF.